One and the same sample provided the 8 T cell receptor beta chains below, sequenced in a study of human T cells and chemical hapten exposure. Time point specified: patch test 3, about 24 weeks after DPC sensitization. Treatment specified: therapeutic diphenylcyclopropenone sensitization with weekly scalp DPC. TCRdb re-called the RACE reads through MiXCR, storing one row per CDR3 protein. The top ten clones hold approximately 15% of a sample with 50,000 or so distinct CDR3 sequences, approximately 9.9% of them seen once. The sample in question was whole blood, obtained in connection with sensitization to the hapten diphenylcyclopropenone (DPC). The receptors shown here come from a woman aged 40 to 55 with alopecia areata. Some clones in this sample may be carry-over from other donors' samples.

This clonotype was observed a handful of times. The rearrangement joins TRBV2 to TRBJ2-6; D gene uncertain. Trimming stripped 2 bases from V and 2 bases from J, with 7 bases between. CDR1 SNHLY and CDR2 FYNNEI come from the germline V gene. CDR3 length: 15 amino acids. CDR3 nucleotide sequence: TGTGCCAGCAGTGAATCCCTTACTGGGGCCAACGTCCTGACTTTC. It encodes CASSESLTGANVLTF.

The rearrangement links TRBV20-1 to TRBJ1-6; TRBD1 might be the D (5 bases). Germline V lookup: CDR1 DFQATT, CDR2 SNEGSKA (reference sequence). The CDR3 has 16 residues. Deletions cut 5 bases from V and 0 bases from J, with 14 bases between. Here the CDR3 reads CSASKRGGSYNSPLHF. The CDR3 DNA sequence: TGCAGTGCTTCTAAAAGGGGAGGCTCCTATAATTCACCCCTCCACTTT.

This clonotype was found a few times. The chain employs TRBV20-1 and TRBJ2-1; perhaps TRBD1 as D (7 bases). The CDR3 has 13 residues. With 7 bases removed from V and 6 bases from J, the gap between germline ends came to 16 bases. CDR1 DFQATT and CDR2 SNEGSKA come from the germline V gene (reference sequence). DNA of the CDR3: TGCAGTGGGGAGGACAGGAAAAGCAATGAGCAGTTCTTC. The encoded protein is CSGEDRKSNEQFF.

This chain connects TRBV7-6 to TRBJ2-2; the D gene is possibly TRBD2 (5 bases). Trimming took off 0 bases at V and 4 bases at J, with 9 bases between the two ends. The CDR3 extends over 15 amino acids. Germline CDR1 reads SGHVS; CDR2 reads FNYEAQ. The CDR3, as DNA: TGTGCCAGCAGCTTAGCGGGGAGAACCACCGGGGAGCTGTTTTTT. Translation gives CASSLAGRTTGELFF. Full variable domain (outside the CDR3, taken from reference TRBV7-6 and TRBJ2-2): GAGVSQSPRYKVTKRGQDVALRCDPISGHVSLYWYRQALGQGPEFLTYFNYEAQQDKSGLPNDRFSAERPEGSISTLTIQRTEQRDSAMYRCASSLAGRTTGELFFGEGSRLTVL.

The table lists this clonotype with many counts. The chain couples TRBV11-2 to TRBJ2-7; 7 positions agree with TRBD1. The V segment lost 2 bases and the J segment 7 bases; nucleotides outside the gene matches: 17. Germline loops: CDR1 SGHAT, CDR2 FQNNGV. The CDR3 consists of 17 residues. For the CDR3, the DNA is TGTGCCAGCAGCTTACAGAAGAGGGACAGACACCTGAGGGAGCAGTACTTC. It encodes CASSLQKRDRHLREQYF.

The J gene is TRBJ2-7, the V gene TRBV15, with 9 bases that match TRBD1. The CDR3 totals 15 residues. Unmatched junction bases numbered 8, after V lost 5 bases and J lost 3 bases. CDR1 is LNHNV, CDR2 YYDKDF, per germline (reference sequence). The CDR3 reads CATSSPGQGYYEQYF. CDR3 in DNA: TGTGCCACCAGCTCTCCCGGACAGGGGTACTACGAGCAGTACTTC.

V and J are TRBV6-5 and TRBJ2-3; possibly TRBD1 for D (7 bases). Germline CDR1 MNHEY, CDR2 SVGAGI. Trimming removed 2 bases from V and 1 base from J, with 13 bases in between. The length of the CDR3 is 16 residues. The CDR3 nucleotides are TGTGCCAGCAGTTACATTCAGGGGGGTGGCACAGATACGCAGTATTTT. This gives the protein CASSYIQGGGTDTQYF.

The chain uses TRBV7-8 and TRBJ1-5; D not certain. The V end lost 2 bases, the J end lost 7 bases, and 15 bases lay between the germline ends. This CDR3 comprises 15 residues. Germline V CDR1 and CDR2: SGHVS, FQNEAQ. The CDR3 protein is CASSLTGSVEQPQHF. The CDR3, as DNA: TGTGCCAGCAGCTTAACGGGATCGGTAGAGCAGCCCCAGCATTTT.